Listed below are T cell receptor beta chains from one sample, sequenced in a study of CD8 T cells in Susac syndrome. Each CDR3 protein gets one entry after TCRdb re-called the immunoSEQ multiplex PCR reads with MiXCR. Of a few hundred thousand distinct CDR3 sequences listed, 75% to 90% are singletons. The sample was CD8+ T cells from PBMCs. These receptors all stem from a human donor with multiple sclerosis. Both conserved end residues are part of each CDR3.

j_call	v_call	cdr3_aa
TRBJ2-7	TRBV19	CARTYRGASSYEQYF
TRBJ2-1	TRBV27	CASSLGTAGGPHNEQFF
TRBJ2-1	TRBV7-2	CASSLGLAATYNEQFF
TRBJ1-5	TRBV7-9	CASSLGYQPQHF
TRBJ2-2	TRBV10-3	CAINLAGDETGELFF
TRBJ2-3	TRBV6-5	CASSALFTDTQYF
TRBJ2-7	TRBV11-2	CASSPRREQYF
TRBJ2-1	TRBV5-1	CASSGLGLGNEQFF
TRBJ2-7	TRBV6-1	CASSDGPLLYF
TRBJ1-2	TRBV4-1	CASSPSTGRGNYGYTF
TRBJ1-1	TRBV27	CASRDRGRPEAFF
TRBJ1-1	TRBV5-1	CASSSFTIPAAPGRPNTEAFF
TRBJ2-5	TRBV7-7	CASSRLAGAPETQYF
TRBJ1-1	TRBV28	CASSSAREVNTEAFF
TRBJ1-5	TRBV29-1	CSVGGDSHSNQPQHF
TRBJ1-1	TRBV29-1	CSVDPRTARLNTEAFF
TRBJ1-1	TRBV2	CASSAGGAEAFF
TRBJ2-7	TRBV20-1	CSAAITSIGLAGGAYEQYF
TRBJ1-3	TRBV4-1	CASSPMTGDSGNTIYF
TRBJ1-1	TRBV25-1	CASSELLGPNTEAFF
TRBJ1-5	TRBV2	CASKAGPLEPQHF
TRBJ2-3	TRBV29-1	CSVEGHPIVDTQYF
TRBJ2-7	TRBV2	CASSEATGPTYEQYF